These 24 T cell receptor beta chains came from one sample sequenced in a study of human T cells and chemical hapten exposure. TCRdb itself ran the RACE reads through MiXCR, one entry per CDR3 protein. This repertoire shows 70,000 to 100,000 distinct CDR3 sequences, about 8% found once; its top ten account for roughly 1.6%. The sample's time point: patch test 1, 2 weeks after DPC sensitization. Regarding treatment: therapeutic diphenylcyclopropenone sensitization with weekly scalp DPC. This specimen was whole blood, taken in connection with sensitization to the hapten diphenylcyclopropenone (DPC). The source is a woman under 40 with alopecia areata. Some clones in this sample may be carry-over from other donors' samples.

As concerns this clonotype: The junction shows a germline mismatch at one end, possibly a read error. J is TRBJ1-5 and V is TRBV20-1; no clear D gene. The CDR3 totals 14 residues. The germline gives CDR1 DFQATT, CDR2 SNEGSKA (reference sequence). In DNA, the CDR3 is TGCAGTGCGTTGACAATGGATAGCAATCAGCCCCAGAATTTT. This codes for CSALTMDSNQPQNF.

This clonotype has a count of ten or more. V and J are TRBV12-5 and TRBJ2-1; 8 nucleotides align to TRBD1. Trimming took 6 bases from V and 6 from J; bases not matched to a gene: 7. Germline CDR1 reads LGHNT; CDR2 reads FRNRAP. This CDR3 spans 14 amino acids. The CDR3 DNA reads TGTGCTAGTGGCCAGGACAGGGTAGGCAATGAGCAGTTCTTC. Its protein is CASGQDRVGNEQFF.

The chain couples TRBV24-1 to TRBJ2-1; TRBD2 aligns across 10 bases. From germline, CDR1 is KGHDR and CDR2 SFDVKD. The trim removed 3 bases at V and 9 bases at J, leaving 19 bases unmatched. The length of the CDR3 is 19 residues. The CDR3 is CATSDAQLAGPRGVGEQFF. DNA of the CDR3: TGTGCCACCAGTGATGCCCAACTAGCGGGGCCGCGGGGGGTTGGTGAGCAGTTCTTC.

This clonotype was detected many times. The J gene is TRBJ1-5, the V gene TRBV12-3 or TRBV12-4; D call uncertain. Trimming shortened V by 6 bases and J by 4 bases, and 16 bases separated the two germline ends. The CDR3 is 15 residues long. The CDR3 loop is CASRPEATRNQPQHF. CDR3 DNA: TGTGCCAGCAGACCTGAGGCCACCAGGAATCAGCCCCAGCATTTT.

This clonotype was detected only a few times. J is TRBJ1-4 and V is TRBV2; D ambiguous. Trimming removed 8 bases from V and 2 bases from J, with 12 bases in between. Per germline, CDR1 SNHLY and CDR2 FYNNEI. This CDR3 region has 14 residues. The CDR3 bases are TGTGCCAGCTGGGAAGGGAGCACTAATGAAAAACTGTTTTTT. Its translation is CASWEGSTNEKLFF.

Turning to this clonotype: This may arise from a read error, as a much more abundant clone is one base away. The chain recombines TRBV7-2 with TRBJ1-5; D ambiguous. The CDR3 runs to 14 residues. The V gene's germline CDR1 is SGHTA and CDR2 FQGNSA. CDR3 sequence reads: CAGSLRGIHQPQHF. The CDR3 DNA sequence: TGTGCCGGCAGCTTAAGAGGGATCCATCAGCCCCAGCATTTT.

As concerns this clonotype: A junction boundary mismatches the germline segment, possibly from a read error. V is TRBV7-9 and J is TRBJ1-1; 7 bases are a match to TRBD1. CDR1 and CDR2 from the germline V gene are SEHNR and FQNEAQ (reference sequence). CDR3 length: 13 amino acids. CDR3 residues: CASRDRLNSEAFF. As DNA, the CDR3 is TGTGCCAGCAGGGACAGGCTGAACAGTGAAGCTTTCTTT.

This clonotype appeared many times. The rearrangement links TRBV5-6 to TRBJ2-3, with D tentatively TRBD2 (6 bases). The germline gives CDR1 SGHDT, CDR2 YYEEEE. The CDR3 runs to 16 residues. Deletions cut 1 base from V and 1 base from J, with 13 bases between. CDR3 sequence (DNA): TGTGCCAGCAGCTTGATCGGCGGGGCGGGCACAGATACGCAGTATTTT. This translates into CASSLIGGAGTDTQYF.

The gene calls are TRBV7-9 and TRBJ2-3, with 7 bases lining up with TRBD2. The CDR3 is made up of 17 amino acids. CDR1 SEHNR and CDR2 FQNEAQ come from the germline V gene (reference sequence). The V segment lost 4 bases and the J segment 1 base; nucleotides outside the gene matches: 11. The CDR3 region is CASSSSAGVWGTDTQYF. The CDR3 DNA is TGTGCCAGCAGCTCCTCGGCGGGGGTGTGGGGCACAGATACGCAGTATTTT.

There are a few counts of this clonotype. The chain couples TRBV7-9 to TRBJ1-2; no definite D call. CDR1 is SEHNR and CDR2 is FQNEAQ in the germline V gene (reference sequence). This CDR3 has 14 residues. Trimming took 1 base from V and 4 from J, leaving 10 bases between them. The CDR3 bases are TGTGCCAGCAGCTTAGAGGCAGCCAGCTATGGCTACACCTTC. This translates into CASSLEAASYGYTF.

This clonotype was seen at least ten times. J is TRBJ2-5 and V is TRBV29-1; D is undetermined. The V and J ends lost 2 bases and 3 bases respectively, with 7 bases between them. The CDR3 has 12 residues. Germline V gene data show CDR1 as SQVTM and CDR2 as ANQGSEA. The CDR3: CSVERVKETQYF. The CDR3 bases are TGCAGCGTTGAACGGGTTAAAGAGACCCAGTACTTC.

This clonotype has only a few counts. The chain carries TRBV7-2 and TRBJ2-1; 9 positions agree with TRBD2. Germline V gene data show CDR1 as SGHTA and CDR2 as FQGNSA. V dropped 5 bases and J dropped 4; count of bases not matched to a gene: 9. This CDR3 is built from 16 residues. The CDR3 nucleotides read TGTGCCAGCAGCACGATAAGCGGGGGGATTTACAATGAGCAGTTCTTC. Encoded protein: CASSTISGGIYNEQFF.

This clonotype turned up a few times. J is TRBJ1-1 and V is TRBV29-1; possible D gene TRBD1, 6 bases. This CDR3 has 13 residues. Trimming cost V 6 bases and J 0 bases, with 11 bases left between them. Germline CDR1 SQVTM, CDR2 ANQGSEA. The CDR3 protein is CSVQDSMNTEAFF. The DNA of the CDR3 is TGCAGCGTCCAGGACAGTATGAACACTGAAGCTTTCTTT. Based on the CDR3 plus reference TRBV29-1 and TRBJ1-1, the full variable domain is SAVISQKPSRDICQRGTSLTIQCQVDSQVTMMFWYRQQPGQSLTLIATANQGSEATYESGFVIDKFPISRPNLTFSTLTVSNMSPEDSSIYLCSVQDSMNTEAFFGQGTRLTVV.

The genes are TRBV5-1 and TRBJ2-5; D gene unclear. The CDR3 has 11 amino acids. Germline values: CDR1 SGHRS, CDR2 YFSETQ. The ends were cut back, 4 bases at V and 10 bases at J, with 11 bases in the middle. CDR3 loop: CASSTSKDQYF. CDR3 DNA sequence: TGCGCCAGCAGCACATCGAAAGACCAGTACTTC.

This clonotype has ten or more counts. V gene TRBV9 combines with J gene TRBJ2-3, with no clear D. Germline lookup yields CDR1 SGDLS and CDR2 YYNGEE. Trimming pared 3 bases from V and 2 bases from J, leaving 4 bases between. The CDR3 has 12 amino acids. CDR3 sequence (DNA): TGTGCCAGCAGCGGTGACACAGATACGCAGTATTTT. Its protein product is CASSGDTDTQYF.

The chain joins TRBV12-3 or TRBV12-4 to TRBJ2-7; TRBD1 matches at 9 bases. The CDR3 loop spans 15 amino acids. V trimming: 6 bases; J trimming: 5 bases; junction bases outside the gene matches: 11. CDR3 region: CASRTNRGRINEQYF. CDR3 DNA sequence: TGTGCCAGCAGAACCAACAGGGGGCGAATCAACGAGCAGTACTTC.

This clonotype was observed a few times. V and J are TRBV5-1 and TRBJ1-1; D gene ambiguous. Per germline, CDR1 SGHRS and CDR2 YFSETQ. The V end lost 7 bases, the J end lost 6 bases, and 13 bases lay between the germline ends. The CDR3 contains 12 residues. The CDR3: CASSQNRAEAFF. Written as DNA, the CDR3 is TGCGCCAGCTCCCAAAACCGAGCTGAAGCTTTCTTT.

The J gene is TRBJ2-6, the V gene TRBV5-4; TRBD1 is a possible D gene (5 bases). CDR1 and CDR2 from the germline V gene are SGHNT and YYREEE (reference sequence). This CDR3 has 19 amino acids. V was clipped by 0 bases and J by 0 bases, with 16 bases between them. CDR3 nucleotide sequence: TGTGCCAGCAGCTTGGGAATTCAGGGTGCCCTCTCTGGGGCCAACGTCCTGACTTTC. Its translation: CASSLGIQGALSGANVLTF.

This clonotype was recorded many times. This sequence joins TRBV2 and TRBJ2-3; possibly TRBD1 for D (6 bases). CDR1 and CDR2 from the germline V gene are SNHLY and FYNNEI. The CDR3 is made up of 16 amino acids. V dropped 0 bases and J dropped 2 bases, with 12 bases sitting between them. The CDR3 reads CASSEALGGTTDTQYF. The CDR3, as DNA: TGTGCCAGCAGTGAAGCGCTAGGGGGAACCACAGATACGCAGTATTTT.

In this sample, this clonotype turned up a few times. DNA of the CDR3: TGTGCCAGCAGTTTCAGGGGTGCGAACACTGAAGCTTTCTTT. This encodes CASSFRGANTEAFF. The rearrangement joins TRBV12-3 or TRBV12-4 to TRBJ1-1; D is perhaps TRBD1 (6 bases). The CDR3 runs 14 residues. The V gene lost 3 bases and the J gene lost 1 base, with 9 bases spanning the gap.

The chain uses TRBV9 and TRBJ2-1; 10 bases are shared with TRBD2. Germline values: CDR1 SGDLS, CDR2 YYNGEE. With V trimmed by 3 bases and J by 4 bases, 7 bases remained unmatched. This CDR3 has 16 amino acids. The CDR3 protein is CASSGWKRGGYNEQFF. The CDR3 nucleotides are TGTGCCAGCAGCGGGTGGAAGCGGGGGGGATACAATGAGCAGTTCTTC.

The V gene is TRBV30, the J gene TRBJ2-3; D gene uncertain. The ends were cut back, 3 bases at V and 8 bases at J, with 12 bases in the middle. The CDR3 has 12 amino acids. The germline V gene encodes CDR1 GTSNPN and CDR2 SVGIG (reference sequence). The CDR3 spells CAWSIGLSTQYF. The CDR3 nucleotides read TGTGCCTGGAGCATTGGCCTCAGTACGCAGTATTTT.

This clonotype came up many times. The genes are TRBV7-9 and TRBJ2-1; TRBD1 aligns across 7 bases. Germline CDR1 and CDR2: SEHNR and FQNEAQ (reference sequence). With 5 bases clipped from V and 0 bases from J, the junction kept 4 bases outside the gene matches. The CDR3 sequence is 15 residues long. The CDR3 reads CASSATGSSYNEQFF. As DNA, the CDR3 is TGTGCCAGCAGCGCGACAGGGAGCTCCTACAATGAGCAGTTCTTC.

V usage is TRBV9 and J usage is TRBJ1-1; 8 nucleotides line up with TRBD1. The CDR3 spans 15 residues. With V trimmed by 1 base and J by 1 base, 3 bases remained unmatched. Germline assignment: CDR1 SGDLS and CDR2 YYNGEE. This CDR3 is CASSVTGGRNTEAFF. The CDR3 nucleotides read TGTGCCAGCAGCGTAACAGGGGGGCGGAACACTGAAGCTTTCTTT.